This T cell receptor (beta chain) originates from a study of technical replicates of blood from a few donors. Clones were read by immunoSEQ multiplex PCR, and TCRdb kept only the in-frame ones, dropping some. The sample has under 95,000 clones; around 94% are singletons. The sequenced sample was T cells isolated from PBMCs. The TCR sequence derives from a human donor in good health.

CDR3 residues: CASSEAPPLWYF. For the CDR3, the DNA is TGTGCCAGCAGTGAAGCCCCCCCCTTGTGGTACTTC. V usage is TRBV6-1 and J usage is TRBJ2-7; D is ambiguous. The germline V gene has CDR1 MNHNS and CDR2 SASEGT. The V gene lost 0 bases and the J gene lost 12 bases, with 12 bases spanning the gap. The CDR3 loop spans 12 amino acids.